This T cell receptor beta chain was documented in a study of blood T cell repertoires in COVID-19. Clinical history reported by participants formed the basis on which cohorts were assigned. Either two negative PCRs, clearance, or symptom resolution qualified Cohort 3 donors as recovered. Under the authors' procedure: Amplification of reference gene primers provided the estimated nucleated cell counts. Sequenced by immunoSEQ multiplex PCR; TCRdb stores in-frame clones only, minus some. The V and J calls and clone size were taken over from that table, and D and trimming were inferred from the DNA. Among about 170,000 clones, approximately 82% were seen once, and the ten largest hold about 4.4%. This TCR came from a woman between 50 and 59 years old who had recovered from COVID-19. Sequencing was carried out using PBMCs or T cells enriched from blood (not recorded which).

As DNA, the CDR3 is TGTGCCAGCAGCTTGATGGGACACCTCACCGGGGAGCTGTTTTTT. Translated, it gives CASSLMGHLTGELFF. This chain connects TRBV11-2 to TRBJ2-2, with D perhaps TRBD1 (6 bases). Deletions cut 3 bases from V and 4 bases from J, with 12 bases between. The CDR3 extends over 15 amino acids. CDR1 and CDR2 from the germline V gene are SGHAT and FQNNGV. The full variable domain, rest sourced from reference TRBV11-2 and TRBJ2-2, is EAGVAQSPRYKIIEKRQSVAFWCNPISGHATLYWYQQILGQGPKLLIQFQNNGVVDDSQLPKDRFSAERLKGVDSTLKIQPAKLEDSAVYLCASSLMGHLTGELFFGEGSRLTVL.